Sequencing of this TCR beta chain was carried out in a study of blood T cells in healthy people across ages. The CDR3 has 14 residues. Per germline, CDR1 SEHNR and CDR2 FQNEAQ (reference sequence). This clonotype was seen once. Relative to the germline gene, one junction end is altered; a read error may explain this. Primers used in a second PCR of about 6 to 11 cycles were a sample-barcoded 5' primer and a J-beta primer mix. From the 5' RACE reads, TCRdb called clonotypes with MiXCR, one entry per CDR3 protein. The table includes about a million distinct CDR3 sequences, 51% detected once. The origin of this receptor is a woman aged 55 to 70 in good health. The gene calls are TRBV7-9 and TRBJ2-7; D is ambiguous. Sample: blood. The CDR3 here is CASGLAAGAYEQYF. The CDR3, as DNA: TGTGCCAGCGGCTTAGCAGCAGGCGCCTACGAGCAGTACTTC.